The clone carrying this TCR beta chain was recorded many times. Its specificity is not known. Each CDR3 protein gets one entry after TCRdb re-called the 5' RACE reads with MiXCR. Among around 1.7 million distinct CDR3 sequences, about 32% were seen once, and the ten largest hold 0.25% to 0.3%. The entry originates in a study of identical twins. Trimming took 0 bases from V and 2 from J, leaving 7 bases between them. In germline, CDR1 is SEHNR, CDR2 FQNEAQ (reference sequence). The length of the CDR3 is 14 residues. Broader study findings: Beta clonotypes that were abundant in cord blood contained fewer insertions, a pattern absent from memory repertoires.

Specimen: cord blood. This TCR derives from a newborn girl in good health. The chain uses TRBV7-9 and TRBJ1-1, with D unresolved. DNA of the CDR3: TGTGCCAGCAGCTTAGCTGGCATTAACACTGAAGCTTTCTTT. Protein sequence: CASSLAGINTEAFF.